The 12 T cell receptor beta chains below were found in one sample sequenced in a study of blood T cell repertoires in COVID-19. Profiling relied on immunoSEQ multiplex PCR, and the TCRdb table lists in-frame clones only, not all of them. This repertoire shows roughly 280,000 clones, approximately 85% found once; its top ten account for roughly 9.6%. Sequencing was done on a sample of peripheral blood. The receptors shown here come from a woman between 65 and 79 years old with acute or convalescent COVID-19.

The genes are TRBV27 and TRBJ2-3; 8 bases match TRBD2. V shed 3 bases and J 1 base; nucleotides not matched to a gene: 9. The germline V gene has CDR1 MNHEY and CDR2 SMNVEV (reference sequence). The CDR3 runs to 17 residues. CDR3 residues: CASSFRAGASGTDTQYF. The CDR3 nucleotides read TGTGCCAGCAGTTTCCGAGCGGGGGCCTCGGGCACAGATACGCAGTATTTT.

CDR3 residues: CASSLGHSRGETQYF. The DNA for the CDR3 is TGTGCCAGCAGCTTAGGACACTCCAGGGGGGAGACCCAGTACTTC. This sequence joins TRBV7-2 and TRBJ2-5, with TRBD1 matching over 7 bases. The CDR3 totals 15 residues. The junction had 7 bases not matched to a gene; V was cut back by 1 base and J by 5 bases. CDR1 is SGHTA and CDR2 is FQGNSA in the germline V gene.

This clone was observed a handful of times. The same CDR3 is also encoded by other DNA sequences in this sample. V and J are TRBV2 and TRBJ1-2, with a weak D call TRBD1 (5 bases). The CDR3 loop spans 13 amino acids. The V end was cut by 3 bases, the J end by 4 bases, with 9 bases between. The germline CDR1 and CDR2 sequences are SNHLY and FYNNEI. The CDR3 here is CASSDQGSYGYTF. CDR3 nucleotides: TGTGCCAGCAGTGACCAGGGAAGCTATGGCTACACCTTC.

The chain uses TRBV3-1 (or the pseudogene TRBV3-2) and TRBJ1-2, with D maybe TRBD1 (5 bases). The germline V and J ends were trimmed by 3 bases and 0 bases, with 8 bases remaining between them. The length of the CDR3 is 14 residues. From germline, CDR1 is LGHDT and CDR2 YNNKEL (reference sequence). This CDR3 reads CASSHQGANYGYTF. The CDR3 DNA reads as TGTGCCAGCAGCCATCAAGGGGCTAACTATGGCTACACCTTC.

The J gene is TRBJ1-5, the V gene TRBV19; 7 nucleotides line up with TRBD1. V shed 3 bases and J 4 bases; nucleotides not matched to a gene: 3. This CDR3 is 14 amino acids long. In germline, CDR1 is LNHDA, CDR2 SQIVND (reference sequence). CDR3 in DNA: TGTGCCAGTAGTATGCGCAGGGGGAATCAGCCCCAGCATTTT. It encodes CASSMRRGNQPQHF.

The J gene is TRBJ2-1, the V gene TRBV27, with 8 bases fitting TRBD2. The CDR3 consists of 17 residues. The V gene end was trimmed by 3 bases and the J gene end by 3 bases; junction bases not matched to a gene: 10. CDR1 and CDR2 from the germline V gene are MNHEY and SMNVEV (reference sequence). The chain's CDR3 is CASSFRPRTSIYNEQFF. The CDR3 bases are TGTGCCAGCAGTTTCCGCCCGCGGACTAGCATCTACAATGAGCAGTTCTTC.

The V and J genes are TRBV14 and TRBJ1-1, with TRBD1 matching over 8 bases. The CDR3 is made up of 12 amino acids. With V trimmed by 3 bases and J by 10 bases, 4 bases remained unmatched. CDR1 and CDR2 from the germline V gene are SGHDN and FVKESK. Here the CDR3 reads CASSHSGTGAFF. The CDR3 DNA reads TGTGCCAGCAGCCACTCCGGGACAGGAGCTTTCTTT.

The table lists this clone with a few counts. Written as DNA, the CDR3 is TGTGCCAGCAGAGACGACAGGGCTCGGCAGCCCCAGCATTTT. Its protein is CASRDDRARQPQHF. The V gene is TRBV2, the J gene TRBJ1-5; 7 nucleotides agree with TRBD1. The CDR3 length is 14 residues. The trim removed 6 bases at V and 7 bases at J, leaving 9 bases unmatched. Germline V CDR1 and CDR2: SNHLY, FYNNEI.

This chain uses TRBV7-2 with TRBJ1-4; D is ambiguous. This CDR3 comprises 14 residues. Per the germline V gene, CDR1 is SGHTA and CDR2 is FQGNSA. V dropped 1 base and J dropped 3 bases, with 6 bases sitting between them. DNA of the CDR3: TGTGCCAGCAGCTTAGGACGGGCTAATGAAAAACTGTTTTTT. Amino acid sequence: CASSLGRANEKLFF. Full variable domain (rest looked up from reference TRBV7-2 and TRBJ1-4): GAGVSQSPSNKVTEKGKDVELRCDPISGHTALYWYRQSLGQGLEFLIYFQGNSAPDKSGLPSDRFSAERTGGSVSTLTIQRTQQEDSAVYLCASSLGRANEKLFFGSGTQLSVL.

There are a few counts of this clone. The chain uses TRBV5-1 and TRBJ1-2; 8 bases agree with TRBD1. This CDR3 spans 14 amino acids. Germline V lookup: CDR1 SGHRS, CDR2 YFSETQ. The V segment lost 3 bases and the J segment 8 bases; nucleotides outside the gene matches: 9. The CDR3 sequence: CASSYPGQGEGYTF. The CDR3 nucleotides read TGCGCCAGCAGCTACCCAGGACAGGGTGAGGGCTACACCTTC. Full variable domain (remainder filled in from reference TRBV5-1 and TRBJ1-2): KAGVTQTPRYLIKTRGQQVTLSCSPISGHRSVSWYQQTPGQGLQFLFEYFSETQRNKGNFPGRFSGRQFSNSRSEMNVSTLELGDSALYLCASSYPGQGEGYTFGSGTRLTVV.

This clone was detected once. The J gene is TRBJ2-2, the V gene TRBV5-5, with 9 bases that match TRBD2. The CDR3 runs 15 residues. CDR1 is SGHKS, CDR2 YYEKEE, per germline (reference sequence). Trimming at V came to 0 bases and at J to 7 bases, leaving 4 bases not matched to a gene. This chain's CDR3 is CASSLASGAGGELFF. The CDR3 DNA reads as TGTGCCAGCAGCTTGGCTAGCGGGGCGGGCGGGGAGCTGTTTTTT.

In DNA, the CDR3 is TGTGCCAGCAGCTTACGGACTAGCGGGGGTCGAAATGAGCAGTTCTTC. It encodes CASSLRTSGGRNEQFF. The chain links TRBV7-2 to TRBJ2-1; 13 nucleotides agree with TRBD2. Trimming removed 2 bases from V and 7 bases from J; junction bases left unmatched: 5. The germline V gene has CDR1 SGHTA and CDR2 FQGNSA. The CDR3 contains 16 residues.